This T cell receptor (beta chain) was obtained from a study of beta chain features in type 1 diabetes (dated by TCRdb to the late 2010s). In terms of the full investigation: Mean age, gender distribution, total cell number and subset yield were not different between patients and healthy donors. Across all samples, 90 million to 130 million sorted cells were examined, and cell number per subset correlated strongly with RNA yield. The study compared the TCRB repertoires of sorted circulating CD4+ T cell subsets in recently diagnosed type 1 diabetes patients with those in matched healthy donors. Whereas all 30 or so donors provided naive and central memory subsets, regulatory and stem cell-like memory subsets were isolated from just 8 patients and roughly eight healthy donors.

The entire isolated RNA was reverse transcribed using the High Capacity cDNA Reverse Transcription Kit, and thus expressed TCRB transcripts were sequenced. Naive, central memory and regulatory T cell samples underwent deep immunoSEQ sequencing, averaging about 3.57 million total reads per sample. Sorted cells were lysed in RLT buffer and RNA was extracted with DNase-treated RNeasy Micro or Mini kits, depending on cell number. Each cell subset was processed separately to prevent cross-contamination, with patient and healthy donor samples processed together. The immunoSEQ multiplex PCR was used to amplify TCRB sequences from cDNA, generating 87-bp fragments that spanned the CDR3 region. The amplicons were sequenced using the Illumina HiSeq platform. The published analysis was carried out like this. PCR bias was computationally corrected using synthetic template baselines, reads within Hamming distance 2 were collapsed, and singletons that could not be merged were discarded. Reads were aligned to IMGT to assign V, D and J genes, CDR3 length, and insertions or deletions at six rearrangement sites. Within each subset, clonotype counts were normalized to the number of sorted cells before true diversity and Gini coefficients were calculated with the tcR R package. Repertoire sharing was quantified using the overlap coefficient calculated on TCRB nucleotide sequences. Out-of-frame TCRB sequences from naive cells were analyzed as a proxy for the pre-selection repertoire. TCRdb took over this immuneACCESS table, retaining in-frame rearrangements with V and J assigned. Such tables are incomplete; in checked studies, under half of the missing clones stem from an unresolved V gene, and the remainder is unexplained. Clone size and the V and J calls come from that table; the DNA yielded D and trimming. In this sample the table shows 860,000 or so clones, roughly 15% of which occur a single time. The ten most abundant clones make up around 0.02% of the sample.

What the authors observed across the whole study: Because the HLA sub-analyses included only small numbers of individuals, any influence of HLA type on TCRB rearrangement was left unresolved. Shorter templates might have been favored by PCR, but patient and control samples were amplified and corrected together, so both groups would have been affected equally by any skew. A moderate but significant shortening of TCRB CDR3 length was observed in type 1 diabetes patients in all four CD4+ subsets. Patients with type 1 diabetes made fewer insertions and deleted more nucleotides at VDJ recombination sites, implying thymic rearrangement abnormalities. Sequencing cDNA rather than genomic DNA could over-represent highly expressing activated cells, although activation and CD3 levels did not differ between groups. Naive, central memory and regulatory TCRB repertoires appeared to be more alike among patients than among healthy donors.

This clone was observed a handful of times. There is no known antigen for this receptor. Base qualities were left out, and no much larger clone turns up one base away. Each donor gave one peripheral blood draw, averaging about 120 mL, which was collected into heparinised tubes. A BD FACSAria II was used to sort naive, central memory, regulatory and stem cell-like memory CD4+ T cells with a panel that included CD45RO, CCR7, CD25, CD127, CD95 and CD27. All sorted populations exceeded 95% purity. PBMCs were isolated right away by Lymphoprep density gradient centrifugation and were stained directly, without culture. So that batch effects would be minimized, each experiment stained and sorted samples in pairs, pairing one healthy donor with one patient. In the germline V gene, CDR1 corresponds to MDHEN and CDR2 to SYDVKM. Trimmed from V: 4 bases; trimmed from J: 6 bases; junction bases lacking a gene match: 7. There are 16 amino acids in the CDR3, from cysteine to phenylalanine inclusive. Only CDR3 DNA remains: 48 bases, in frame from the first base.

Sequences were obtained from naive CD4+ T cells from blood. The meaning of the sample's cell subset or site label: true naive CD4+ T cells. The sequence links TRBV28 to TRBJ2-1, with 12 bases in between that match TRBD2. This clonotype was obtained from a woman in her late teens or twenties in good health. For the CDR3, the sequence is CASSSHLAGGGNEQFF. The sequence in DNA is TGTGCCAGCAGTTCCCACCTAGCGGGGGGGGGCAATGAGCAGTTCTTC.